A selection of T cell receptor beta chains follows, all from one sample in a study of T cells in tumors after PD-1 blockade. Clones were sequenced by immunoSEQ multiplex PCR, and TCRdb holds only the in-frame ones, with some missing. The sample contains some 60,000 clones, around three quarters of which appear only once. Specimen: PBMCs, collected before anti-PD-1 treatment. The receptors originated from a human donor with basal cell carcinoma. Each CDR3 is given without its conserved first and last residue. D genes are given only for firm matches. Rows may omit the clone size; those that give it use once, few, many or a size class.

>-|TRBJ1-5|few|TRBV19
ASSIRVGPQH
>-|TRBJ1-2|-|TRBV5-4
ASSPGQNYGYT
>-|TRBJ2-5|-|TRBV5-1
ASRLFPPQETQY
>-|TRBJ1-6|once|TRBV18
ASSPLIGNSPLH
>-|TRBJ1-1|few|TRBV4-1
ASSQDNRATEAF
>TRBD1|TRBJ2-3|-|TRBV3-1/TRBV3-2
ASSPQGASDSDTQY
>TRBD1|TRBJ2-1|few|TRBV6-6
ASSYSETGGNEQF
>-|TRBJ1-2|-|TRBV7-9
ASSLGGSSGYT
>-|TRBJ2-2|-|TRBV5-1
ASSLEGGRFGELF
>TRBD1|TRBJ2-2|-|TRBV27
ASSRRGRTTTGELF
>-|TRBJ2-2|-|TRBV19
ASRLGRGYTGELF